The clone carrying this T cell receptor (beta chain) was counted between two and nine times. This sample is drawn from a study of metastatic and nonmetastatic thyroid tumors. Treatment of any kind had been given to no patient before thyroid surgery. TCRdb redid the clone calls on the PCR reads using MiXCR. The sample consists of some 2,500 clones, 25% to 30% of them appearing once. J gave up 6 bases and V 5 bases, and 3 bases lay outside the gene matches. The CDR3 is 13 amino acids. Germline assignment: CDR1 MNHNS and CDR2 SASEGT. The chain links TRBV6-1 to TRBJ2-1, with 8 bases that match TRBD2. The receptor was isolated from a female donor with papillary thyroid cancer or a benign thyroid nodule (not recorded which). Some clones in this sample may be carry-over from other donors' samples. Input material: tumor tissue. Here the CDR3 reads CASSLGTSNEQFF. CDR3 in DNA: TGTGCCAGCAGTCTCGGGACTAGCAATGAGCAGTTCTTC.